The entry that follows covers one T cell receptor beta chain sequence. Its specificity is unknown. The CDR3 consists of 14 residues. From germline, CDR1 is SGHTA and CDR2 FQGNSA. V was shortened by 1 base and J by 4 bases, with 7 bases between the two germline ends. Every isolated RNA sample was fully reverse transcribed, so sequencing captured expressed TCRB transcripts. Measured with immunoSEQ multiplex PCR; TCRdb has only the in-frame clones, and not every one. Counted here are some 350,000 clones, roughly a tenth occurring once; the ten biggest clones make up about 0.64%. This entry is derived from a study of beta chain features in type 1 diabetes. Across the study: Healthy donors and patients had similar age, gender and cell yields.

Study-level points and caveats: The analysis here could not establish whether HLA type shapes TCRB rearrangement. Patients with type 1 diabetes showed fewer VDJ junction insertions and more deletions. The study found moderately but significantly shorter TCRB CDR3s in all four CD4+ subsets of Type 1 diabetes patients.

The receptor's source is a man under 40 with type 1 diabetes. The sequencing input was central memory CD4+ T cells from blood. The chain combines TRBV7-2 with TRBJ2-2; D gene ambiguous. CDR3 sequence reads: CASSLERATGELFF. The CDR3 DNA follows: TGTGCCAGCAGCTTAGAAAGGGCCACCGGGGAGCTGTTTTTT.